This T cell receptor (beta chain) was obtained from a study of cytomegalovirus exposure and HLA in healthy donors. In its sample, this clone was seen once. The antigen remains undetermined. The PCR had 60 Vbeta and 13 Jbeta primers. Repertoires were generated with immunoSEQ multiplex PCR, while TCRdb's copy carries only in-frame clones and drops some. The sample carries 100,000 to 150,000 clones, approximately 80% recorded once. Findings of the study overall: A list of approximately 160 TCR beta chains associated with cytomegalovirus was given. In vitro assays verified that a few CMV-associated chains recognized CMV antigens specifically.

This TCR was sampled from a man in his late teens or twenties in good health and CMV-seronegative. Sequences were obtained from PBMCs.

CDR3 in amino acids: CASSPIESNTEAFF. CDR3 DNA sequence: TGTGCCAGCAGCCCAATAGAGTCGAACACTGAAGCTTTCTTT. The genes are TRBV7-9 and TRBJ1-1; D not resolved. Germline CDR1 is SEHNR and CDR2 is FQNEAQ (reference sequence). CDR3 length: 14 residues. V was shortened by 5 bases and J by 1 base, with 11 bases between the two germline ends.